What follows describes a single TCR beta chain. Its antigen remains unidentified. Trimming took off 5 bases at V and 8 bases at J, with 15 bases between the two ends. The CDR3 consists of 14 residues. CDR1 and CDR2 (germline): MDHEN, SYDVKM. This record comes from a study of CD4 T cells in relation to SARS-CoV-2 and coronaviruses. Study summary: TCR beta CDR3s were sequenced after approximately ten-day antigen culture of PBMCs. The negative reference was HIV-1 Nef peptide pool or peptide-free culture. The HLA restriction of the shared crossreactive spike epitopes was mapped.

Generated by immunoSEQ multiplex PCR, the TCRdb table keeps only in-frame clones and is missing some. The sample yields tens of thousands of clones, about 79% seen once. CD4+ T cells from unexposed donors were obtained before the COVID-19 pandemic (2011-2018). After nine to ten days of culture, CD4+ T cells were isolated. Sequenced material: CD4+ T cells from PBMCs, cultured in vitro. This chain joins TRBV28 and TRBJ1-4, with D possibly matching TRBD1 (6 bases). The sequence was collected from a human donor in good health. CDR3 sequence (DNA): TGTGCCAGCAGTATTCCAGGGGACACCGAAAAACTGTTTTTT. It is translated as CASSIPGDTEKLFF.